What follows describes a single T cell receptor (beta chain). This record belongs to a study of T cells in Graves' hyperthyroidism and ophthalmopathy. TCR beta CDR3 region amplification was performed from RNA transcripts. With the HTBI primer set, the TCR CDR3 went through a first round of RT-PCR. TCRdb re-called the multiplex PCR reads with MiXCR, one entry per CDR3 protein. The sample lists almost 600,000 distinct CDR3 sequences; approximately 13% were seen once. Trimming shortened V by 9 bases and J by 6 bases, and 14 bases separated the two germline ends. The CDR3 runs 13 residues. CDR1 is KGHDR and CDR2 is SFDVKD in the germline V gene.

Input material: blood. This clonotype originated in a woman aged 25 to 39 with Graves' hyperthyroidism that later progressed to Graves' ophthalmopathy. The rearrangement joins TRBV24-1 to TRBJ1-5; D is undetermined. Here the CDR3 reads CATPPEGGQPQHF. In nucleotides, the CDR3 is TGTGCCACCCCTCCGGAGGGTGGTCAGCCCCAGCATTTT.